The 24 T cell receptor beta chains in this list originate from one sample, sequenced in a study of T-cell reconstitution after alpha-beta-depleted transplantation in children. TCRbeta library preparation incorporated unique molecular identifiers. TCRdb used MiXCR to reprocess the PCR reads, holding one entry per CDR3 protein. The sample shows over 550,000 distinct CDR3 sequences, roughly a tenth of them seen only once. The specimen was PBMCs from the stem cell graft donor, collected from the stem cell graft. The receptor source for this set is a human donor who donated a stem cell graft to a child with acute myeloid leukemia.

This clonotype appeared a single time. The chain carries TRBV29-1 and TRBJ2-3, with D possibly being TRBD1 or TRBD2 (5 bases each). CDR1 is SQVTM, CDR2 ANQGSEA, per germline. Trimming cost V 3 bases and J 3 bases, with 10 bases left between them. The CDR3 covers 13 residues. As DNA, the CDR3 is TGCAGCGTTGATAGCAGGGAGACAGATACGCAGTATTTT. Translated, it gives CSVDSRETDTQYF.

V gene TRBV7-2 combines with J gene TRBJ2-3; D not resolved. This CDR3 has 13 amino acids. V lost 0 bases and J lost 4, with 5 bases in between. Germline V gene data show CDR1 as SGHTA and CDR2 as FQGNSA. The CDR3 reads CASSLAPADTQYF. CDR3 nucleotides: TGTGCCAGCAGCTTAGCGCCGGCAGATACGCAGTATTTT.

This clonotype showed up many times. The chain has TRBV29-1 and TRBJ2-7; D remains ambiguous. Trimming shortened V by 5 bases and J by 2 bases, and 7 bases separated the two germline ends. CDR3 length equals 11 residues. The germline gives CDR1 SQVTM, CDR2 ANQGSEA. The CDR3 DNA reads TGCAGCGTTTTTTCACCCTACGAGCAGTACTTC. Translation gives CSVFSPYEQYF.

The chain employs TRBV2 and TRBJ1-6; TRBD1 agrees at 9 bases. V dropped 4 bases and J dropped 7; count of bases not matched to a gene: 2. The germline V gene has CDR1 SNHLY and CDR2 FYNNEI. This CDR3 is 14 amino acids long. The CDR3 reads CASSGQGENSPLHF. CDR3 bases: TGTGCCAGCAGTGGACAGGGGGAAAATTCACCCCTCCACTTT.

The chain has TRBV10-3 and TRBJ2-7; 10 nucleotides agree with TRBD1. With V trimmed by 4 bases and J by 2 bases, 5 bases remained unmatched. Germline CDR1 is ENHRY and CDR2 is SYGVKD. The CDR3 extends over 15 amino acids. CDR3 sequence reads: CAISGGTGVAYEQYF. The CDR3 nucleotides read TGTGCCATCAGTGGTGGGACAGGGGTTGCCTACGAGCAGTACTTC.

This clonotype was picked up a small number of times. The chain combines TRBV19 with TRBJ2-7; D perhaps matches TRBD1 (5 bases). The CDR3 is made up of 12 amino acids. Trimming removed 8 bases at V and 5 bases at J, with 13 bases between. Per the germline V gene, CDR1 is LNHDA and CDR2 is SQIVND (reference sequence). In DNA form, the CDR3 reads TGTGCCAGTGGGGCAGGTAAAAACGAGCAGTACTTC. This encodes CASGAGKNEQYF.

The sample holds a few counts of this clonotype. The V gene is TRBV15, the J gene TRBJ1-1; D unclear. The CDR3 loop spans 15 amino acids. Germline loops: CDR1 LNHNV, CDR2 YYDKDF (reference sequence). V was trimmed by 0 bases and J by 3 bases, leaving 11 bases between them. The CDR3 reads CATSRDTGRDTEAFF. CDR3 DNA sequence: TGTGCCACCAGCAGAGATACCGGGCGGGACACTGAAGCTTTCTTT.

This clonotype came up a few times. This sequence joins TRBV6-2 or TRBV6-3 and TRBJ2-1; 11 nucleotides align to TRBD1. Germline V gene lookup returns CDR1 MNHEY and CDR2 SVGEGT. V lost 6 bases, J lost 7 bases, and 8 bases stayed unmatched. The CDR3 spans 15 residues. DNA of the CDR3: TGTGCCAGCAGGCCCTCGGACAGGGGGCGGAATGAGCAGTTCTTC. Its translation is CASRPSDRGRNEQFF.

In its sample, this clonotype was seen many times. The chain links TRBV5-1 to TRBJ2-3; the match to TRBD1 covers 10 bases. CDR1 and CDR2 from the germline V gene are SGHRS and YFSETQ. This CDR3 comprises 16 residues. Trimming at V came to 4 bases and at J to 6 bases, leaving 11 bases not matched to a gene. The CDR3 nucleotides read TGCGCCAGCAGCCCACCGGGACAGGGGACGCCGGATACGCAGTATTTT. The encoded protein is CASSPPGQGTPDTQYF. Combining the CDR3 with reference TRBV5-1 and TRBJ2-3 gives the whole variable domain KAGVTQTPRYLIKTRGQQVTLSCSPISGHRSVSWYQQTPGQGLQFLFEYFSETQRNKGNFPGRFSGRQFSNSRSEMNVSTLELGDSALYLCASSPPGQGTPDTQYFGPGTRLTVL.

This clonotype showed up just a few times. The chain is built from TRBV7-2 and TRBJ2-1, with D possibly called TRBD1 or TRBD2 (5 bases each). V gave up 4 bases and J gave up 6 bases, with 19 bases separating them. The germline V gene has CDR1 SGHTA and CDR2 FQGNSA. This CDR3 has 16 amino acids. Here the CDR3 DNA reads TGTGCCAGCAGCTCCCAGGGTGCGGGCCTCGGCAATGAGCAGTTCTTC. Residues: CASSSQGAGLGNEQFF.

The V gene is TRBV19, the J gene TRBJ1-2; 8 bases map to TRBD1. The trim removed 5 bases at V and 8 bases at J, leaving 7 bases unmatched. Looked up from germline, CDR1 is LNHDA and CDR2 is SQIVND (reference sequence). This CDR3 spans 13 amino acids. The CDR3 nucleotides read TGTGCCAGTAGTTCGCGGACAGGGCGAGGCTACACCTTC. Its protein is CASSSRTGRGYTF.

This clonotype was picked up a small number of times. The chain carries TRBV3-1 and TRBJ2-3; D unresolved. The CDR3 is made up of 14 amino acids. CDR1 is LGHDT and CDR2 is YNNKEL in the germline V gene (reference sequence). Deletions cut 0 bases from V and 4 bases from J, with 8 bases between. Here the CDR3 reads CASSQDPSADTQYF. For the CDR3, the DNA is TGTGCCAGCAGCCAAGATCCCAGTGCAGATACGCAGTATTTT.

The chain carries TRBV20-1 and TRBJ2-3; 8 bases match TRBD2. The germline CDR1 and CDR2 sequences are DFQATT and SNEGSKA (reference sequence). This CDR3 has 17 residues. CDR3 protein: CCARDPLAVDYTDTQYF. The CDR3 nucleotides read TGCTGCGCTAGAGATCCACTAGCGGTAGATTATACAGATACGCAGTATTTT.

The V gene is TRBV29-1, the J gene TRBJ1-2, with D perhaps matching TRBD1 (6 bases). The germline gives CDR1 SQVTM, CDR2 ANQGSEA. The CDR3 consists of 13 residues. V lost 0 bases, J lost 8 bases, and 13 bases lay in between. CDR3 DNA sequence: TGCAGCGTTGAAGATCGCAGGGGTTGGGGCTACACCTTC. It codes for CSVEDRRGWGYTF.

This chain links TRBV12-3 or TRBV12-4 with TRBJ2-3; D not resolved. V lost 2 bases to trimming and J lost 2 bases, with 8 bases between them. The CDR3 loop spans 14 amino acids. CDR3 residues: CASSLRIYTDTQYF. The DNA for the CDR3 is TGTGCCAGCAGTTTACGGATCTACACAGATACGCAGTATTTT.

This clonotype was seen repeatedly, ten times or more. This chain connects TRBV7-2 to TRBJ2-1; TRBD2 aligns across 9 bases. Per germline, CDR1 SGHTA and CDR2 FQGNSA. The CDR3 is 18 residues long. J was trimmed by 0 bases and V by 3 bases; bases with no gene match: 9. The CDR3 DNA reads TGTGCCAGCAGCTTGGGGCTAGCGGGAATGAGCTCCTACAATGAGCAGTTCTTC. This sequence encodes CASSLGLAGMSSYNEQFF.

The chain joins TRBV20-1 to TRBJ2-2; D gene unclear. Trimming took off 3 bases at V and 1 base at J, with 12 bases between the two ends. This CDR3 has 15 residues. CDR1 is DFQATT and CDR2 is SNEGSKA in the germline V gene (reference sequence). The CDR3 sequence is CSASGEALNTGELFF. The DNA of the CDR3 is TGCAGTGCTAGCGGAGAGGCACTGAACACCGGGGAGCTGTTTTTT.

The CDR3 DNA reads TGCAGCGTTGAAGAGTCTAGCGGGAGATACGAGCAGTACTTC. This encodes CSVEESSGRYEQYF. The gene calls are TRBV29-1 and TRBJ2-7, with TRBD2 identical over 10 bases. CDR1 SQVTM and CDR2 ANQGSEA come from the germline V gene. This CDR3 is built from 14 residues. Trimming at V came to 0 bases and at J to 4 bases, leaving 3 bases not matched to a gene.

Remarks on this clonotype: An end of the junction differs from the germline gene, which may be a read error. The DNA for the CDR3 is TGTACCAGCAATCAGGACGGGAGCTCCTACAATGAGCAGTTCTTC. Residues: CTSNQDGSSYNEQFF. V usage is TRBV14 and J usage is TRBJ2-1, with D perhaps matching TRBD2 (6 bases). The CDR3 covers 15 residues. Germline V gene lookup returns CDR1 SGHDN and CDR2 FVKESK.

V and J are TRBV20-1 and TRBJ2-7; 13 bases fit TRBD2. The CDR3 length is 16 residues. Germline CDR1 DFQATT, CDR2 SNEGSKA (reference sequence). V trimming: 5 bases; J trimming: 7 bases; junction bases outside the gene matches: 14. CDR3 nucleotide sequence: TGCAGTGCTCCTCCCCCGACGGGGACTAGCGGGGCGGAGCAGTACTTC. Translating it yields CSAPPPTGTSGAEQYF.

The chain is built from TRBV20-1 and TRBJ2-7, with 7 bases matching TRBD1. Germline CDR1 and CDR2: DFQATT and SNEGSKA (reference sequence). The CDR3 has 13 amino acids. V trimming: 6 bases; J trimming: 0 bases; junction bases outside the gene matches: 5. This chain's CDR3 is CSATGTVSYEQYF. The CDR3 DNA sequence: TGCAGTGCGACCGGGACAGTCTCCTACGAGCAGTACTTC.

The chain employs TRBV5-1 and TRBJ2-3; D is possibly TRBD1 or TRBD2 (5 bases each). Looked up from germline, CDR1 is SGHRS and CDR2 is YFSETQ. Trimming removed 1 base at V and 14 bases at J, with 14 bases between. CDR3 size: 12 residues. This CDR3 reads CASSLPGDAWYF. Written as DNA, the CDR3 is TGCGCCAGCAGCTTGCCTGGGGACGCATGGTATTTT.

The chain combines TRBV6-1 with TRBJ1-5, with D tentatively TRBD1 (5 bases). The germline V and J ends were trimmed by 2 bases and 7 bases, with 12 bases remaining between them. CDR1 MNHNS and CDR2 SASEGT come from the germline V gene. CDR3 length: 14 amino acids. The chain's CDR3 is CASSEYRSGQPQHF. CDR3 coding DNA: TGTGCCAGCAGTGAATACAGGTCTGGGCAGCCCCAGCATTTT.

V and J are TRBV4-1 and TRBJ2-1, with D perhaps matching TRBD2 (5 bases). The CDR3 covers 14 residues. In germline, CDR1 is MGHRA, CDR2 YSYEKL. The ends were cut back, 4 bases at V and 7 bases at J, with 14 bases in the middle. This CDR3 is CASSLFNVANEQFF. CDR3 sequence (DNA): TGCGCCAGCAGCCTGTTTAATGTAGCGAATGAGCAGTTCTTC.